This T cell receptor beta chain was sequenced during a study of human T cells and chemical hapten exposure. Regarding the study as a whole: With DPC sensitization, TCRs exceeding 1 in 1000 frequency showed no change.

Time point indicated: healthy volunteer bleed at 6 weeks. Someone pulled total RNA out of unfractionated whole blood. Unique molecular identifiers were linked by the library to individual cDNA molecules. TCRdb reprocessed the RACE reads via MiXCR and lists one record per CDR3 protein. The sample holds some 77,000 distinct CDR3 sequences, around 9.4% seen once. This clonotype was picked up many times. Its antigen remains unknown. Trimming cost V 3 bases and J 3 bases; bases outside gene matches: 3. Germline-derived CDR1 and CDR2 are DFQATT and SNEGSKA (reference sequence). The CDR3 runs 14 residues. The rearrangement links TRBV20-1 to TRBJ2-3, with 10 bases that match TRBD2. The material sequenced was whole blood. The source is a female donor in good health. Some clones in this sample may be carry-over from other donors' samples. The CDR3 DNA follows: TGCAGTGCTAGGGGACTAGCGAATACAGATACGCAGTATTTT. This translates into CSARGLANTDTQYF.